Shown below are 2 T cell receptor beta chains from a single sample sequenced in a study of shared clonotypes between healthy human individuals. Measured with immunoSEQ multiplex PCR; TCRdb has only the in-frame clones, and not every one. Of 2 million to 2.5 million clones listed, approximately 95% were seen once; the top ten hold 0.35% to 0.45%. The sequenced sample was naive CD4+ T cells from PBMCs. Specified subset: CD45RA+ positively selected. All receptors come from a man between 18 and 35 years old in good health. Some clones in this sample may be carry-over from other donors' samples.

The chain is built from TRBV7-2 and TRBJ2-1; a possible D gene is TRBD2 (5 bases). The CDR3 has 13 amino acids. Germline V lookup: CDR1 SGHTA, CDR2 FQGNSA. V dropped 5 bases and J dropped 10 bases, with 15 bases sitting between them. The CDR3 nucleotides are TGTGCCAGCAGCGAAATTAGGGAGTTGGAGCAGTTCTTC. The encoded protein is CASSEIRELEQFF.

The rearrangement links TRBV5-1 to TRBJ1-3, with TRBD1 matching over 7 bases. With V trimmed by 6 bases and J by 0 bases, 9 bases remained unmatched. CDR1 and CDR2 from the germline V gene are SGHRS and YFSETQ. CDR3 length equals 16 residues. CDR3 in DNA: TGCGCCAGCACCATAGGGGGCCCGAGCTCTGGAAACACCATATATTTT. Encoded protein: CASTIGGPSSGNTIYF.